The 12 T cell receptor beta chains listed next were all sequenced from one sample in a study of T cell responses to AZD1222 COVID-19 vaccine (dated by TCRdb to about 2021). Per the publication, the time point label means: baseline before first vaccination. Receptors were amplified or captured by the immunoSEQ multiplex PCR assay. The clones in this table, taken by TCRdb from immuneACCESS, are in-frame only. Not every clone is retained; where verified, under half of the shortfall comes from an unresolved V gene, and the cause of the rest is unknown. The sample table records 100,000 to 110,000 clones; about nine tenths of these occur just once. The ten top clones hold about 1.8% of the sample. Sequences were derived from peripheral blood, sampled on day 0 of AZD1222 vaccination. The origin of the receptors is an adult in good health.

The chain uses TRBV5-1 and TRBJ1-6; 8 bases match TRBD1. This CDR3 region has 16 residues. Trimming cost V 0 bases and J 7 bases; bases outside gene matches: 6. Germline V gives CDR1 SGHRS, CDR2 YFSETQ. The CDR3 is CASSLGGQASNSPLHF. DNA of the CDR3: TGCGCCAGCAGCTTGGGGGGACAGGCCTCGAATTCACCCCTCCACTTT.

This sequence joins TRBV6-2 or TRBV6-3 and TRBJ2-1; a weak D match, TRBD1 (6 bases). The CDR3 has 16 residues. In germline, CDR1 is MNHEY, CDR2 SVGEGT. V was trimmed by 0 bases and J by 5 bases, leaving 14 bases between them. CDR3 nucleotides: TGTGCCAGCAGTTACTCGAATCTGGACAGAAACAATGAGCAGTTCTTC. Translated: CASSYSNLDRNNEQFF.

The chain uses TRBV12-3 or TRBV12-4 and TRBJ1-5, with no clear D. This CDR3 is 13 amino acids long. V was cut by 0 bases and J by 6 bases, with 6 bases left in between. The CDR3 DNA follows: TGTGCCAGCAGTTTAGCGACCGGTCAGCCCCAGCATTTT. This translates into CASSLATGQPQHF.

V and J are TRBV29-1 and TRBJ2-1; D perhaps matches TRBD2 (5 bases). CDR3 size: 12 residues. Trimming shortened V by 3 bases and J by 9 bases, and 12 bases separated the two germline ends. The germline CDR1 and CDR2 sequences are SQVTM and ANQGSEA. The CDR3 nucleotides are TGCAGCGTTGACGGGAATGTCATTGAGCAGTTCTTC. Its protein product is CSVDGNVIEQFF.

The CDR3 loop is CSAELVAVPGELFF. The CDR3 DNA sequence: TGCAGCGCCGAACTAGTGGCTGTACCCGGGGAGCTGTTTTTT. The rearrangement links TRBV29-1 to TRBJ2-2, with a weak D call TRBD2 (5 bases). V was clipped by 7 bases and J by 6 bases, with 18 bases between them. This CDR3 is built from 14 residues. The germline V gene has CDR1 SQVTM and CDR2 ANQGSEA.

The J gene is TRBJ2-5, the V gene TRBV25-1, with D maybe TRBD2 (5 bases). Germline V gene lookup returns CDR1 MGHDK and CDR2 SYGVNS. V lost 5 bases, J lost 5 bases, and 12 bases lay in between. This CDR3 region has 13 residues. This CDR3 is CASSYDSGETQYF. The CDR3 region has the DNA TGTGCCAGCAGTTATGACTCGGGGGAGACCCAGTACTTC.

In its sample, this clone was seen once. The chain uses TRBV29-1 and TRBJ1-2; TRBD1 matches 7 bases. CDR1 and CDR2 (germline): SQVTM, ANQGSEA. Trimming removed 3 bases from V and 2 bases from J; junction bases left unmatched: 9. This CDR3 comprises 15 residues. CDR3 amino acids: CSVDRSGGGNYGYTF. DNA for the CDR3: TGCAGCGTTGATAGGTCAGGGGGGGGCAACTATGGCTACACCTTC.

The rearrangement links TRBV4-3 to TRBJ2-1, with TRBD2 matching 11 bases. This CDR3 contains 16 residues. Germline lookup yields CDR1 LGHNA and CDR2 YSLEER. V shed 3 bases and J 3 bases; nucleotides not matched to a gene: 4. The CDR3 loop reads CASSHALAGDYNEQFF. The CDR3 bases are TGCGCCAGCAGCCACGCACTAGCGGGAGACTACAATGAGCAGTTCTTC.

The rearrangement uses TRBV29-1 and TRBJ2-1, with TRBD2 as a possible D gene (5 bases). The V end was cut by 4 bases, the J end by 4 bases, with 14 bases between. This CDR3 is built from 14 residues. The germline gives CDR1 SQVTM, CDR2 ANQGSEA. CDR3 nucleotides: TGCAGCGTTGTAACGGGGTCCCCTTACAATGAGCAGTTCTTC. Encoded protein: CSVVTGSPYNEQFF.

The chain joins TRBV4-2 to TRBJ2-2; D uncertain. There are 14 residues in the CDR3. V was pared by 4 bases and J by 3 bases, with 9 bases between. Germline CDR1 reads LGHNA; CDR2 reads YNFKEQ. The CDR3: CASSPNRDTGELFF. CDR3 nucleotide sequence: TGTGCCAGCAGCCCCAACCGAGACACCGGGGAGCTGTTTTTT.

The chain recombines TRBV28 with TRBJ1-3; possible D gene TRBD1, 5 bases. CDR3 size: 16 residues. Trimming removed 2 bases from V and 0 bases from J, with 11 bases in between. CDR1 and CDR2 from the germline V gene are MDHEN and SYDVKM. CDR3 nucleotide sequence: TGTGCCAGCAGTTTAGAGAGGGGATTCTCTGGAAACACCATATATTTT. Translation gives CASSLERGFSGNTIYF. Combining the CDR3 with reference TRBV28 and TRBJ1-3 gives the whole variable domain DVKVTQSSRYLVKRTGEKVFLECVQDMDHENMFWYRQDPGLGLRLIYFSYDVKMKEKGDIPEGYSVSREKKERFSLILESASTNQTSMYLCASSLERGFSGNTIYFGEGSWLTVV.

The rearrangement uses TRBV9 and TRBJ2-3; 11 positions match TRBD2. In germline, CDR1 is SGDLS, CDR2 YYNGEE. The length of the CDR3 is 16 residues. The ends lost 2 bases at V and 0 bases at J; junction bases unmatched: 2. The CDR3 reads CASSVRLAGSTDTQYF. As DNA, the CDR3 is TGTGCCAGCAGCGTCCGACTAGCGGGGAGCACAGATACGCAGTATTTT.